The TCR beta chain under discussion was sequenced for a study of blood T cell repertoires in COVID-19. Overall study context: Sources were T cells, B-cell-depleted T cells, or PBMCs; the material itself was cDNA or gDNA.

Under the authors' procedure: How many nucleated cells were present was estimated from reference gene primer amplification. This table comes from immunoSEQ multiplex PCR, and its TCRdb copy is limited to in-frame clones, with some not included. D and trimming were read from the DNA, whereas the V and J calls and clone size are those reported in that table. The sample shows 140,000 to 150,000 clones, approximately 80% of them seen only once. CDR3 length: 13 amino acids. The V gene lost 6 bases and the J gene lost 0 bases, with 8 bases spanning the gap. The source is a man aged 65 to 85 who had recovered from COVID-19. The material sequenced was peripheral blood. The chain has TRBV12-3 or TRBV12-4 and TRBJ2-5, with a tentative D call TRBD1 (6 bases). The DNA of the CDR3 is TGTGCCAGCAGCCCAGGGGACCAAGAGACCCAGTACTTC. It translates to CASSPGDQETQYF.